This paragraph covers one T cell receptor beta chain sequence. Antigen unknown. A much larger clone lies a single base off, so this may be a read error. Germline lookup yields CDR1 MNHEY and CDR2 SMNVEV (reference sequence). There are 16 residues in the CDR3. This sample stems from a study of breast tumors, draining lymph nodes, adjacent tissues. Axillary draining lymph nodes of breast cancer patients supplied the node samples. TCRdb recomputed calls from the multiplex PCR reads with MiXCR, one row per CDR3 protein. This table holds about 150,000 distinct CDR3 sequences, around 20% found once. General study points: Tumor TCR diversity was below lymph nodes but above nontumor tissue. Compared with basal-like, luminal-like tumors shared significantly more repertoire with nontumor tissue.

This sequence was found in a female donor with breast cancer. Some clones in this sample may be carry-over from other donors' samples. The J gene is TRBJ2-1, the V gene TRBV27; 8 bases match TRBD1. Sequences were obtained from axillary lymph node tissue. The CDR3 nucleotides are TGTGCCAGCAGTTTTGGACAGGGTGTCTCCTACAATGAGCAGTCCTTC. It codes for CASSFGQGVSYNEQSF.